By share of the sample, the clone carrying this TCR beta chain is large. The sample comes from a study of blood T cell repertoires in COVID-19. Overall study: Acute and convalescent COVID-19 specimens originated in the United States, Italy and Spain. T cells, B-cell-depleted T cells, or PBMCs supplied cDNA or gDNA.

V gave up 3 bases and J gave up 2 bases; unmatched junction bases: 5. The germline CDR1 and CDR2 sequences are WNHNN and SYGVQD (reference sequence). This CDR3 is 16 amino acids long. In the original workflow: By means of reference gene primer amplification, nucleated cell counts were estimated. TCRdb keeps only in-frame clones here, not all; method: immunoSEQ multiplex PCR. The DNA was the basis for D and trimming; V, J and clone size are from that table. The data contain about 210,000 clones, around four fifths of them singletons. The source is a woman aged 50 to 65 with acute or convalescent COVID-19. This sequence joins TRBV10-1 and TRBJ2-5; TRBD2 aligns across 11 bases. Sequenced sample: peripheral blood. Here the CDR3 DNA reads TGCGCCAGCAGTGAATTAGCGGGAGGGATACAAGAGACCCAGTACTTC. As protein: CASSELAGGIQETQYF.